The entry below gives a single T cell receptor (beta chain) sequence along with its context. The CDR3 runs to 11 residues. Trimming removed 0 bases from V and 8 bases from J, with 4 bases in between. Germline V gene sequence: CDR1 MGHDK, CDR2 SYGVNS. Documented treatment: oral pan-JAK inhibitor, 5-10 mg twice daily. It was cDNA, reverse transcribed from extracted RNA, that served as the sequencing template. TCRdb's copy holds only in-frame clones and misses some; the assay was immunoSEQ multiplex PCR. Of approximately 280,000 clones in the sample, roughly 64% are singletons; the top ten hold about 1.7%. The entry originates in a study of CD8+ T cells in alopecia areata.

The origin of this receptor is a human donor with alopecia areata. The chain links TRBV25-1 to TRBJ1-2, with D hard to call. Sample: CD4+ T cells sorted from blood, taken at week 24, from a patient treated with tofacitinib. The CDR3 sequence is CASSEYRGYTF. The CDR3 coding sequence is TGTGCCAGCAGTGAATACCGAGGCTACACCTTC.